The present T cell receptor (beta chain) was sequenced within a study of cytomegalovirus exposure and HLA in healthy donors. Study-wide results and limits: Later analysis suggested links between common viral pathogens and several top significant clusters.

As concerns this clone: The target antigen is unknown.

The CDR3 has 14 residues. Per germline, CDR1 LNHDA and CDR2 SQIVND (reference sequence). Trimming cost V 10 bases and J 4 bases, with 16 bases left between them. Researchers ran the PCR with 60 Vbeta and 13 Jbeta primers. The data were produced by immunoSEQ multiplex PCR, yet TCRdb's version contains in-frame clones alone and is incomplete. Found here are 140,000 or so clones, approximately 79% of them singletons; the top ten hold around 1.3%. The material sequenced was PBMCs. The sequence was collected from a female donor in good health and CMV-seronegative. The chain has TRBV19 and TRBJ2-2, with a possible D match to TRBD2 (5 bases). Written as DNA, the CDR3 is TGTGCCACATCTAGCTATTCGGGCACCGGGGAGCTGTTTTTT. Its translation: CATSSYSGTGELFF.